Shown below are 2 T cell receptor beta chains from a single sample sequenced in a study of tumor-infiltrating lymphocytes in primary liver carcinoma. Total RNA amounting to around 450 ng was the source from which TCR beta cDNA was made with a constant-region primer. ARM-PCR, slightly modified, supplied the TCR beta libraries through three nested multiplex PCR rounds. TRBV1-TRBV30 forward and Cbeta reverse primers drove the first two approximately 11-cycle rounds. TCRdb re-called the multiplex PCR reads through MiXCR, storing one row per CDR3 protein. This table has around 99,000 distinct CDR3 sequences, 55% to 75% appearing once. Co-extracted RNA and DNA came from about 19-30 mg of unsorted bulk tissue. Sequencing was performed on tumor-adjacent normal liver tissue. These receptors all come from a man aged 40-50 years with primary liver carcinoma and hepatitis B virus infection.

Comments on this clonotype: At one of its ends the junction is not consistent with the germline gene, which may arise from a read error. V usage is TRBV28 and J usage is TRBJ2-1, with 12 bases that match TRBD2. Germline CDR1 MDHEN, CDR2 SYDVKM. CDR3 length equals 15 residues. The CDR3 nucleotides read TGTGCCAGCTGTTTACCCGGACTAGCGGGGAATGAGCAGTTCTTC. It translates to CASCLPGLAGNEQFF.

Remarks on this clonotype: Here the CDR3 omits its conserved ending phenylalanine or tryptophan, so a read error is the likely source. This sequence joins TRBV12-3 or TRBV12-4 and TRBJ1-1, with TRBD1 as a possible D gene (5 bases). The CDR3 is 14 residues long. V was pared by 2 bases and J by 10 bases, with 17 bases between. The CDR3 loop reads CASSLRQGEMVAFS. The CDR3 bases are TGTGCCAGCAGTTTACGCCAGGGAGAGATGGTAGCTTTCTCT.